Reported below is one T cell receptor (beta chain). Trimming stripped 1 base from V and 0 bases from J, with 12 bases between. This CDR3 is built from 16 residues. The germline gives CDR1 SNHLY, CDR2 FYNNEI. With ten immunoSEQ deep assay plates, unsorted PBMC DNA underwent sequencing. Generated by immunoSEQ multiplex PCR, the TCRdb table keeps only in-frame clones and is missing some. The sample shows about half a million clones, around 80% of them seen only once. This sample stems from a study of shared clonotypes between healthy human individuals. The sequence was obtained from a woman aged 40 to 50 in good health. Some clones in this sample may be carry-over from other donors' samples. This chain connects TRBV2 to TRBJ1-1; D not resolved. The sequenced sample consisted of PBMCs. The CDR3 sequence is CASSEDVGVLNTEAFF. The CDR3 nucleotides are TGTGCCAGCAGTGAAGATGTAGGTGTATTGAACACTGAAGCTTTCTTT.